The clone carrying this T cell receptor (beta chain) was detected only once. Its target is not known. The data were obtained in a study of identical twins. It was template switching that added a universal primer site, and there were unique molecular identifiers on the cDNA. From the 5' RACE reads, TCRdb called clonotypes with MiXCR, one entry per CDR3 protein. The data contain under 300,000 distinct CDR3 sequences, roughly an eighth of them singletons. Whole-study results and caveats: Excess twin sharing in beta out-of-frame sequences was weaker. Out-of-frame alpha sequences common to twins were enriched for low generation probability. Partial confounding of zero-insertion analyses by invariant MAIT and iNKT cells was possible.

The CDR3 is made up of 15 amino acids. The junction had 4 bases not matched to a gene; V was cut back by 1 base and J by 4 bases. CDR1 and CDR2 from the germline V gene are SGHVS and FNYEAQ. V usage is TRBV7-6 and J usage is TRBJ2-1, with TRBD2 matching 7 bases. Source material: memory (CD45RO+) T cells sorted from blood. This receptor was identified in a woman aged 18-35 years in good health. CDR3 bases: TGTGCCAGCAGCTTAGATGGGACTACTTACAATGAGCAGTTCTTC. Amino acid sequence: CASSLDGTTYNEQFF.